This T cell receptor beta chain was identified during a study of blood T cell repertoires in COVID-19. Study-wide context: Italy, Spain and the United States were the sources of the convalescent and acute COVID-19 samples.

Clones were sequenced by immunoSEQ multiplex PCR, and TCRdb holds only the in-frame ones, with some missing. This sample has around 160,000 clones, with about 86% found just once. Germline values: CDR1 MNHEY, CDR2 SVGAGI. The CDR3 runs 14 residues. The ends lost 6 bases at V and 6 bases at J; junction bases unmatched: 8. Sequencing used peripheral blood. The chain couples TRBV6-5 to TRBJ1-1; 9 nucleotides line up with TRBD1. This sequence was found in a young man with acute or convalescent COVID-19. CDR3 residues: CASRNTGTGPEAFF. The DNA for the CDR3 is TGTGCCAGCAGGAATACCGGGACAGGGCCTGAAGCTTTCTTT.